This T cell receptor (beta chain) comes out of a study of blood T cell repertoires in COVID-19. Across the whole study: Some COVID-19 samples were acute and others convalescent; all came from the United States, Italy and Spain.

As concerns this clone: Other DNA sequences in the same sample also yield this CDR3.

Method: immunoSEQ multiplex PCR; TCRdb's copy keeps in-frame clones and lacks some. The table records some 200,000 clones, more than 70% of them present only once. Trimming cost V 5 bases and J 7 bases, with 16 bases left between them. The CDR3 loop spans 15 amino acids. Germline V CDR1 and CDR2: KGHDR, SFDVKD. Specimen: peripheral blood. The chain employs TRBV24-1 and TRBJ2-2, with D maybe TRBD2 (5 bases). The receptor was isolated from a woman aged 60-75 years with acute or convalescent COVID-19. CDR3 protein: CATSAGSPFGGELFF. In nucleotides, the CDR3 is TGTGCCACCAGTGCGGGGAGCCCTTTTGGCGGGGAGCTGTTTTTT.